The 22 T cell receptor beta chains in this list originate from one sample, sequenced in a study of blood T cell repertoires in COVID-19. Repertoires were generated with immunoSEQ multiplex PCR, while TCRdb's copy carries only in-frame clones and drops some. The sample records roughly 140,000 clones, around nine tenths being singletons. The sequenced sample consisted of peripheral blood. These receptors were taken from a middle-aged man with active or convalescent COVID-19.

The rearrangement uses TRBV28 and TRBJ1-4; possible D gene TRBD1, 5 bases. The CDR3 has 15 amino acids. Germline CDR1 MDHEN, CDR2 SYDVKM. Between the trimmed V and J ends, which lost 5 bases and 2 bases, there was a span of 12 bases. DNA of the CDR3: TGTGCCAGCAGTCCAAGCAAGGGGACTAATGAAAAACTGTTTTTT. This sequence encodes CASSPSKGTNEKLFF.

This clone showed up just once. The chain carries TRBV3-1 (or the pseudogene TRBV3-2) and TRBJ2-2; no reliable D call. The CDR3 sequence is 13 residues long. With 1 base removed from V and 4 bases from J, the gap between germline ends came to 4 bases. The germline V gene encodes CDR1 LGHDT and CDR2 YNNKEL (reference sequence). This chain's CDR3 is CASSQVSTGELFF. CDR3 bases: TGTGCCAGCAGCCAAGTCAGCACCGGGGAGCTGTTTTTT.

This clone was counted a few times. The chain is built from TRBV6-6 and TRBJ1-3; tentatively, D is TRBD1 (6 bases). Trimming pared 5 bases from V and 0 bases from J, leaving 8 bases between. The CDR3 is 14 residues long. Germline CDR1 reads MNHNY; CDR2 reads SVGAGI (reference sequence). The chain's CDR3 is CASSRDISGNTIYF. The CDR3 nucleotides read TGTGCCAGCAGTCGGGACATCTCTGGAAACACCATATATTTT.

The rearrangement uses TRBV10-3 and TRBJ1-5; 10 nucleotides line up with TRBD1. Germline V lookup: CDR1 ENHRY, CDR2 SYGVKD. Trimming removed 3 bases from V and 1 base from J; junction bases left unmatched: 3. This CDR3 has 16 residues. CDR3 nucleotides: TGTGCCATCAGTGACCCGGGACAGGGGAGCAATCAGCCCCAGCATTTT. This translates into CAISDPGQGSNQPQHF.

This chain links TRBV27 with TRBJ1-6; the match to TRBD1 covers 7 bases. The CDR3 loop spans 14 amino acids. The trim removed 6 bases at V and 7 bases at J, leaving 6 bases unmatched. Germline V gene data show CDR1 as MNHEY and CDR2 as SMNVEV (reference sequence). As DNA, the CDR3 is TGTGCCAGCAGGGGGGACAGCCGAAATTCACCCCTCCACTTT. Its protein is CASRGDSRNSPLHF.

V and J are TRBV19 and TRBJ2-6, with no clear D. The CDR3 contains 16 residues. Trimming cost V 2 bases and J 0 bases, with 8 bases left between them. In germline, CDR1 is LNHDA, CDR2 SQIVND (reference sequence). CDR3 sequence (DNA): TGTGCCAGTAGTATATCAGTGAACTCTGGGGCCAACGTCCTGACTTTC. Translated: CASSISVNSGANVLTF.

This chain connects TRBV21-1 to TRBJ2-3; no check of the table's D call, TRBD2, against the DNA was made. TRBV21-1 is labeled a pseudogene. CDR3 length equals 21 residues. CDR3 nucleotides: TGTGCCAGCAGCAAAAGCCCCGGACTAGCGGGAGGTTCATCTAGCACAGATACGCAGTATTTT. Residues: CASSKSPGLAGGSSSTDTQYF.

CDR3 bases: TGTGCTAGTGGTTTGAGTCAGGGGTCGCCGCCTGTCCTGACTTTC. The encoded protein is CASGLSQGSPPVLTF. The V call is TRBV12-5, the J call TRBJ2-6; D may be TRBD1 (6 bases). The V gene's germline CDR1 is LGHNT and CDR2 FRNRAP. There are 15 residues in the CDR3. V shed 2 bases and J shed 13 bases, with 18 bases lying between them.

As for this clone: The junction departs from germline at one end; a sequencing error may be responsible. J is TRBJ2-1 and V is TRBV7-7; 14 bases align to TRBD2. CDR3 length: 16 residues. The V gene's germline CDR1 is SSHAT and CDR2 FNYEAQ (reference sequence). The CDR3 protein is CASSQGLAGDANEQFF. The CDR3 coding sequence is TGTGCTAGCAGCCAGGGACTAGCGGGAGACGCTAATGAGCAGTTCTTC.

This clone was seen a few times. This chain connects TRBV12-3 or TRBV12-4 to TRBJ1-5; D perhaps matches TRBD1 (5 bases). This CDR3 is built from 13 residues. The ends were cut back, 7 bases at V and 3 bases at J, with 10 bases in the middle. The CDR3 loop is CASTATDNQPQHF. CDR3 nucleotides: TGTGCCAGCACAGCGACAGACAATCAGCCCCAGCATTTT.

The rearrangement joins TRBV28 to TRBJ2-1; TRBD1 aligns across 9 bases. V was pared by 5 bases and J by 5 bases, with 7 bases of the junction left unmatched. Germline values: CDR1 MDHEN, CDR2 SYDVKM. CDR3 length: 15 amino acids. The CDR3 spells CASSTGGTGNNEQFF. CDR3 DNA: TGTGCCAGCAGTACCGGGGGGACAGGGAACAATGAGCAGTTCTTC.

This chain uses TRBV28 with TRBJ1-4, with D unclear. CDR1 is MDHEN and CDR2 is SYDVKM in the germline V gene. With 6 bases removed from V and 13 bases from J, the gap between germline ends came to 15 bases. This CDR3 spans 12 amino acids. CDR3 bases: TGTGCCAGCAGCCGACATTCGTTTTTACTGTTTTTT. It specifies CASSRHSFLLFF.

The chain recombines TRBV27 with TRBJ2-1; 10 nucleotides agree with TRBD2. V shed 6 bases, J shed 7 bases, and the junction held 9 bases outside the gene matches. The germline V gene encodes CDR1 MNHEY and CDR2 SMNVEV (reference sequence). This CDR3 comprises 15 residues. Written as DNA, the CDR3 is TGTGCCAGCAGACCGGGACTAGCGATTTTAAATGAGCAGTTCTTC. Encoded protein: CASRPGLAILNEQFF.

In this sample, this clone turned up a few times. The chain links TRBV4-1 to TRBJ1-1, with D maybe TRBD1 (5 bases). From germline, CDR1 is MGHRA and CDR2 YSYEKL. V lost 8 bases to trimming and J lost 3 bases, with 25 bases between them. This CDR3 is 17 amino acids long. The chain's CDR3 is CASRPVSWRGRDTEAFF. CDR3 nucleotides: TGCGCCAGCCGACCGGTGAGCTGGAGGGGCAGGGACACTGAAGCTTTCTTT.

V gene TRBV19 combines with J gene TRBJ2-4; perhaps TRBD2 as D (5 bases). Trimming pared 5 bases from V and 9 bases from J, leaving 11 bases between. CDR1 is LNHDA, CDR2 SQIVND, per germline (reference sequence). The CDR3 loop spans 12 amino acids. The CDR3 sequence: CASSGLFGIQYF. The CDR3 nucleotides are TGTGCCAGTAGTGGACTGTTCGGCATTCAGTACTTC.

V is TRBV24-1 and J is TRBJ2-1; tentatively, D is TRBD2 (7 bases). V shed 10 bases and J shed 1 base, with 16 bases lying between them. In germline, CDR1 is KGHDR, CDR2 SFDVKD. The length of the CDR3 is 15 residues. The chain's CDR3 is CATQRGGGSYNEQFF. CDR3 coding DNA: TGTGCCACTCAAAGGGGGGGAGGGTCCTACAATGAGCAGTTCTTC.

The V gene is TRBV27, the J gene TRBJ1-1; a weak D match, TRBD1 (6 bases). CDR1 and CDR2 (germline): MNHEY, SMNVEV (reference sequence). The CDR3 runs to 14 residues. V gave up 6 bases and J gave up 5 bases, with 16 bases separating them. CDR3 amino acids: CASSLAQGFTEAFF. The CDR3 DNA is TGTGCCAGCAGCCTCGCGCAGGGGTTTACTGAAGCTTTCTTT.

The rearrangement joins TRBV7-9 to TRBJ2-7; D not resolved. Germline V CDR1 and CDR2: SEHNR, FQNEAQ (reference sequence). The CDR3 sequence is 14 residues long. Trimming removed 10 bases at V and 1 base at J, with 17 bases between. As DNA, the CDR3 is TGTGCCACAACACCGACATCTTCTTCCTACGAGCAGTACTTC. Its protein is CATTPTSSSYEQYF. Supplemented by reference TRBV7-9 and TRBJ2-7, the full variable domain reads DTGVSQNPRHKITKRGQNVTFRCDPISEHNRLYWYRQTLGQGPEFLTYFQNEAQLEKSRLLSDRFSAERPKGSFSTLEIQRTEQGDSAMYLCATTPTSSSYEQYFGPGTRLTVT.

The chain is built from TRBV6-5 and TRBJ2-7; 7 nucleotides agree with TRBD2. Germline assignment: CDR1 MNHEY and CDR2 SVGAGI. This CDR3 is built from 15 residues. J gave up 0 bases and V 5 bases, and 7 bases lay outside the gene matches. The DNA for the CDR3 is TGTGCCAGCAGTCCGACGGGGGGAGCCTCCTACGAGCAGTACTTC. This gives the protein CASSPTGGASYEQYF.

The genes are TRBV5-1 and TRBJ2-3; 9 nucleotides match TRBD1. V lost 5 bases, J lost 2 bases, and 12 bases stayed unmatched. CDR1 SGHRS and CDR2 YFSETQ come from the germline V gene. The length of the CDR3 is 17 residues. CDR3 in amino acids: CASSLFPGTGNTDTQYF. For the CDR3, the DNA is TGCGCCAGCAGTTTGTTTCCCGGGACAGGGAACACAGATACGCAGTATTTT.

This chain uses TRBV29-1 with TRBJ2-7; D remains unclear. V shed 5 bases and J shed 5 bases, with 16 bases lying between them. CDR1 and CDR2 (germline): SQVTM, ANQGSEA. This CDR3 is built from 13 residues. CDR3 sequence (DNA): TGCAGCGTTAAGCTTCCGAGAACCCACGAGCAGTACTTC. Its protein product is CSVKLPRTHEQYF.

The CDR3 region has the DNA TGTGCCAGCAGCCCTAGAGCGGGAGAGGACACCGGGGAGCTGTTTTTT. This gives the protein CASSPRAGEDTGELFF. The rearrangement links TRBV5-8 to TRBJ2-2; 8 nucleotides line up with TRBD2. The germline CDR1 and CDR2 sequences are SGHTS and YDEGEE. The CDR3 totals 16 residues. With 4 bases clipped from V and 3 bases from J, the junction kept 8 bases outside the gene matches.